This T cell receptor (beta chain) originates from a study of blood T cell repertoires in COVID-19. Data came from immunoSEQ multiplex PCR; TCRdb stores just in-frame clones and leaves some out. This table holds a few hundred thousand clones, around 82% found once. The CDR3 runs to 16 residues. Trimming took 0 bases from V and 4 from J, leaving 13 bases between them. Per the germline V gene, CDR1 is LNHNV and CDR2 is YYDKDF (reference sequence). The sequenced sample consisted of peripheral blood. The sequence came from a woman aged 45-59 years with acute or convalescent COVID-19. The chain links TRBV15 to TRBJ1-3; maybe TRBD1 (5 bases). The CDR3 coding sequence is TGTGCCACCAGCAGAGATCGAACAGGCGCGGGAAACACCATATATTTT. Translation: CATSRDRTGAGNTIYF.